This T cell receptor beta chain was identified during a study of blood T cell repertoires in COVID-19. Study at large: In each case, the material was cDNA or gDNA derived from T cells, B-cell-depleted T cells, or PBMCs.

Authors' analysis steps: Estimation of nucleated cell counts was performed using reference gene primer amplification. TCRdb keeps only in-frame clones here, not all; method: immunoSEQ multiplex PCR. V and J calls and clone size come straight from that table; D and trimming were deduced from the DNA. In the table there are roughly 200,000 clones, around 86% of which are singletons. The V end was cut by 7 bases, the J end by 1 base, with 19 bases between. Germline CDR1 WSHSY, CDR2 SAAADI. The CDR3 covers 17 residues. In its sample, this clone was seen once. Material: peripheral blood. This rearrangement joins TRBV10-2 to TRBJ1-4, with a weak D call TRBD1 (5 bases). The clonotype comes from a woman in her 30s with active or convalescent COVID-19. The CDR3 sequence: CASTQTLIRGTNEKLFF. In nucleotides, the CDR3 is TGCGCCAGCACCCAGACCCTGATAAGGGGAACTAATGAAAAACTGTTTTTT.